These T cell receptor beta chains were read from a single sample in a study of beta chain features in type 1 diabetes. Using immunoSEQ multiplex PCR, the repertoire was profiled, and TCRdb retains in-frame clones only, with some absent. The table shows a few hundred thousand clones, with 9.5% to 10% occurring only once. Sequences were obtained from central memory CD4+ T cells from blood. Receptors originate from a man younger than 45 with type 1 diabetes. Each CDR3 is given with its conserved first and last residue. The D gene is left open where the match is weak. Not all rows give a size; the values are once, few, many and, for expanded clones, a class.

>TRBV5-4|-|TRBD1|TRBJ2-5
TGTGCCAGCAGTCATCCCCCCCCGGGACAGGGAAGGGAGACCCAGTACTTC
CASSHPPPGQGRETQYF
>TRBV7-9|many|-|TRBJ2-7
TGTGCCAGCAGCTTCGACCCAAATACGGAGCAGTACTTC
CASSFDPNTEQYF
>TRBV7-2|few|TRBD2|TRBJ2-1
TGTGCCAGCAGCTTAGGGGCTAGCGGGCGCTCCTACAATGAGCAGTTCTTC
CASSLGASGRSYNEQFF
>TRBV7-2|-|TRBD1|TRBJ1-1
TGTGCCAGCAGCGGGGACAGAAACACTGAAGCTTTCTTT
CASSGDRNTEAFF
>TRBV18|few|TRBD2|TRBJ2-7
TGTGCCAGCTCACAGGGACTAGCGGGAGGGAGCTCCTACGAGCAGTACTTC
CASSQGLAGGSSYEQYF
>TRBV6-6|-|TRBD2|TRBJ2-2
TGTGCCAGCAGTTGGACGACTAGCGGGAAATCCGGGGAGCTGTTTTTT
CASSWTTSGKSGELFF
>TRBV7-9|-|TRBD2|TRBJ2-7
TGTGCCAGCAGCCCCAGTAGCGGGAGGGCCGGGAGCTCCTACGAGCAGTACTTC
CASSPSSGRAGSSYEQYF
>TRBV29-1|many|TRBD1|TRBJ2-4
TGCAGCGCCCAGGGGGCGGTAGCCAAAAACATTCAGTACTTC
CSAQGAVAKNIQYF
>TRBV6-6|many|-|TRBJ2-7
TGTGCCAGCAGCCACACAGGGATGATTTACGAGCAGTACTTC
CASSHTGMIYEQYF
>TRBV7-6|few|-|TRBJ2-5
TGTGCCAGCAGGCGACTAGTCCAAGAGACCCAGTACTTC
CASRRLVQETQYF
>TRBV19|-|-|TRBJ1-3
TGTGCCAGTAGTATGAAGCGGCTCTATGGAAACACCATATATTTT
CASSMKRLYGNTIYF
>TRBV18|few|TRBD1|TRBJ1-2
TGTGCCAGCTCACCACAGACAGGGGGCATAACTAACTATGGCTACACCTTC
CASSPQTGGITNYGYTF
>TRBV4-3|few|TRBD2|TRBJ2-1
TGCGCCAGCAGCCGCACTAGCGGGACCTACAATGAGCAGTTCTTC
CASSRTSGTYNEQFF
>TRBV7-9|-|-|TRBJ2-7
TGTGCCAGCAGCTACACCGACTGGGACGAGCAGTACTTC
CASSYTDWDEQYF
>TRBV10-3|-|TRBD2|TRBJ2-5
TGTGCCACCCGTCCCGGGGGGGCTCAAGAGACCCAGTACTTC
CATRPGGAQETQYF
>TRBV28|few|TRBD1|TRBJ2-1
TGTGCCAGCAGTTCACCGCGGACAGGAAGAAGCTCCTACAATGAGCAGTTCTTC
CASSSPRTGRSSYNEQFF
>TRBV11-2|few|-|TRBJ2-3
TGTGCCAGCAGCACCTGGACACCTAGCACAGATACGCAGTATTTT
CASSTWTPSTDTQYF
>TRBV4-1|few|TRBD2|TRBJ2-2
TGCGCCAGCAGCCAAGAAGGGGGAGCGGGAGGGGACGGGGAGCTGTTTTTT
CASSQEGGAGGDGELFF